These 29 T cell receptor beta chains were sequenced from one sample in a study of cytotoxic CD8 clonotypes in ibrutinib-treated CLL. Using immunoSEQ multiplex PCR, the repertoire was profiled, and TCRdb retains in-frame clones only, with some absent. The table lists 45,000 to 65,000 clones, approximately 87% of them singletons. This sample comprised PBMCs, obtained after 24 months of ibrutinib treatment. All receptors derive from a human donor with chronic lymphocytic leukemia.

The gene calls are TRBV21-1 and TRBJ2-1; TRBD1, as called in the table, went unchecked against the DNA. TRBV21-1 is a pseudogene locus. The CDR3 loop spans 13 amino acids. The chain's CDR3 is CANGQGTYNEQFF. In DNA, the CDR3 is TGTGCCAACGGACAGGGGACCTACAATGAGCAGTTCTTC.

The rearrangement joins TRBV19 to TRBJ1-5; D gene unclear. The CDR3 has 12 amino acids. Germline V gene data show CDR1 as LNHDA and CDR2 as SQIVND (reference sequence). Trimming shortened V by 5 bases and J by 11 bases, and 13 bases separated the two germline ends. CDR3 nucleotide sequence: TGTGCCAGTAGTCTGAGCAGCCGATCCCAGCATTTT. Translating gives CASSLSSRSQHF.

CDR3 region: CASNPSGLSYEQYF. CDR3 DNA sequence: TGTGCCAGCAATCCTAGCGGACTTTCCTACGAGCAGTACTTC. The chain combines TRBV9 with TRBJ2-7; TRBD2 aligns across 7 bases. Germline trimming cut 6 bases from V and 1 base from J; bases unmatched to any gene: 7. Looked up from germline, CDR1 is SGDLS and CDR2 is YYNGEE. The CDR3 consists of 14 residues.

The gene calls are TRBV28 and TRBJ1-5, with TRBD1 matching 7 bases. J was trimmed by 4 bases and V by 6 bases; bases with no gene match: 3. Germline CDR1 reads MDHEN; CDR2 reads SYDVKM. The CDR3 sequence is 13 residues long. For the CDR3, the DNA is TGTGCCAGCAGAAGACAGGGAAATCAGCCCCAGCATTTT. Residues: CASRRQGNQPQHF.

The gene calls are TRBV2 and TRBJ2-1; tentative D call: TRBD2 (6 bases). The length of the CDR3 is 13 residues. V lost 6 bases to trimming and J lost 5 bases, with 11 bases between them. Germline V gene sequence: CDR1 SNHLY, CDR2 FYNNEI. CDR3 nucleotides: TGTGCCAGCAGCGGGGGACTTAACAATGAGCAGTTCTTC. The encoded protein is CASSGGLNNEQFF. Full variable domain (outside the CDR3, taken from reference TRBV2 and TRBJ2-1): EPEVTQTPSHQVTQMGQEVILRCVPISNHLYFYWYRQILGQKVEFLVSFYNNEISEKSEIFDDQFSVERPDGSNFTLKIRSTKLEDSAMYFCASSGGLNNEQFFGPGTRLTVL.

The chain couples TRBV28 to TRBJ1-1; D gene ambiguous. CDR3 length equals 14 residues. CDR1 and CDR2 from the germline V gene are MDHEN and SYDVKM. Trimming stripped 7 bases from V and 0 bases from J, with 12 bases between. The CDR3 DNA follows: TGTGCCAGCAAACCTCTAAGCATGAACACTGAAGCTTTCTTT. Residues: CASKPLSMNTEAFF. Filled out from reference TRBV28 and TRBJ1-1, the complete variable domain reads DVKVTQSSRYLVKRTGEKVFLECVQDMDHENMFWYRQDPGLGLRLIYFSYDVKMKEKGDIPEGYSVSREKKERFSLILESASTNQTSMYLCASKPLSMNTEAFFGQGTRLTVV.

The chain combines TRBV28 with TRBJ1-1; unclear D gene. The V end lost 3 bases, the J end lost 2 bases, and 7 bases lay between the germline ends. The length of the CDR3 is 13 residues. CDR1 is MDHEN, CDR2 SYDVKM, per germline. CDR3 DNA: TGTGCCAGCAGTTTCGCATTAAACACTGAAGCTTTCTTT. Protein: CASSFALNTEAFF.

This clone was seen a single time. J is TRBJ1-1 and V is TRBV19, with D possibly TRBD1 on 5 matching bases. This CDR3 comprises 14 residues. Germline-derived CDR1 and CDR2 are LNHDA and SQIVND (reference sequence). Trimming took off 10 bases at V and 1 base at J, with 16 bases between the two ends. The CDR3 region has the DNA TGTGCCACCTCCCCGGGACCGTGGAACACTGAAGCTTTCTTT. It yields the protein CATSPGPWNTEAFF.

The rearrangement uses TRBV10-2 and TRBJ2-5; D not resolved. Per the germline V gene, CDR1 is WSHSY and CDR2 is SAAADI. The CDR3 spans 11 residues. V lost 5 bases and J 2 bases, leaving 3 bases between the germline ends. In DNA, the CDR3 is TGCGCCAGCAGTTTTCAAGAGACCCAGTACTTC. Amino acids: CASSFQETQYF.

This clone was seen a single time. The chain has TRBV28 and TRBJ1-2; D possibly corresponds to TRBD1 (5 bases). The CDR3 sequence is 15 residues long. Deletions cut 1 base from V and 6 bases from J, with 15 bases between. CDR1 MDHEN and CDR2 SYDVKM come from the germline V gene. The CDR3 DNA follows: TGTGCCAGCAGTTTATTCGTCGGGGGGAATCATGGCTACACCTTC. Its protein is CASSLFVGGNHGYTF.

J is TRBJ2-7 and V is TRBV11-3; TRBD1 agrees at 7 bases. The CDR3 loop spans 17 amino acids. The germline V gene encodes CDR1 SGHNT and CDR2 YENEEA. V was pared by 5 bases and J by 2 bases, with 15 bases of the junction left unmatched. The CDR3 region has the DNA TGTGCCAGCAGCCCGGGAATGGGTAGGGGGCTTACCTACGAGCAGTACTTC. Translation: CASSPGMGRGLTYEQYF.

J is TRBJ2-5 and V is TRBV9, with 7 nucleotides matching TRBD2. CDR1 and CDR2 (germline): SGDLS, YYNGEE. This CDR3 is built from 14 residues. The V segment lost 0 bases and the J segment 5 bases; nucleotides outside the gene matches: 4. CDR3 region: CASSVELRGETQYF. DNA for the CDR3: TGTGCCAGCAGCGTAGAGCTGCGGGGGGAGACCCAGTACTTC.

The J gene is TRBJ2-7, the V gene TRBV4-2; 8 bases are shared with TRBD2. This CDR3 is built from 16 residues. Losses at the gene ends were 3 bases for V and 2 bases for J; bases not matched to a gene: 9. Per germline, CDR1 LGHNA and CDR2 YNFKEQ. DNA for the CDR3: TGTGCCAGCAGCCAGGCGCCCACGGGGGGGGCCTACGAGCAGTACTTC. The encoded protein is CASSQAPTGGAYEQYF.

The rearrangement joins TRBV5-1 to TRBJ2-7; perhaps TRBD2 as D (7 bases). CDR1 SGHRS and CDR2 YFSETQ come from the germline V gene. The CDR3 loop spans 17 amino acids. Trimming cost V 4 bases and J 4 bases, with 24 bases left between them. The CDR3 bases are TGCGCCAGCAGCATGGGGGCGCAGGTTCCGGGAGGATACGAGCAGTACTTC. It translates to CASSMGAQVPGGYEQYF.

V is TRBV18 and J is TRBJ2-7, with TRBD2 matching over 7 bases. V lost 6 bases, J lost 0 bases, and 8 bases stayed unmatched. Per germline, CDR1 KGHSH and CDR2 LQKENI. The CDR3 has 15 residues. For the CDR3, the DNA is TGTGCCAGCTCGTCAACTAGCGTCACCTCCTACGAGCAGTACTTC. It encodes CASSSTSVTSYEQYF.

This clone was detected only once. The chain recombines TRBV19 with TRBJ2-7, with 7 positions matching TRBD2. Losses at the gene ends were 3 bases for V and 2 bases for J; bases not matched to a gene: 10. Germline CDR1 reads LNHDA; CDR2 reads SQIVND (reference sequence). The CDR3 covers 16 residues. DNA of the CDR3: TGTGCCAGTAGTATGGGGAATTGGCGGGGGACCTACGAGCAGTACTTC. The encoded protein is CASSMGNWRGTYEQYF.

V usage is TRBV4-3 and J usage is TRBJ2-1; D remains ambiguous. Germline CDR1 LGHNA, CDR2 YSLEER. This CDR3 contains 15 residues. Trimming removed 0 bases at V and 9 bases at J, with 15 bases between. The CDR3: CASSQDRTLTGEQFF. The CDR3 DNA reads TGCGCCAGCAGCCAAGATAGGACCCTAACCGGTGAGCAGTTCTTC.

The chain joins TRBV27 to TRBJ2-3; D is perhaps TRBD2 (5 bases). The germline V gene has CDR1 MNHEY and CDR2 SMNVEV (reference sequence). Trimming took 2 bases from V and 2 from J, leaving 11 bases between them. The CDR3 spans 15 residues. The CDR3, as DNA: TGTGCCAGCAGTTTAAGTAGCGCTCTCACAGATACGCAGTATTTT. This translates into CASSLSSALTDTQYF.

The chain has TRBV10-1 and TRBJ2-7; D unclear. Trimming stripped 0 bases from V and 2 bases from J, with 5 bases between. The CDR3 consists of 13 residues. CDR1 is WNHNN, CDR2 SYGVQD, per germline (reference sequence). In DNA, the CDR3 is TGCGCCAGCAGTGAGTCTTCGACCTACGAGCAGTACTTC. Its protein is CASSESSTYEQYF.

J is TRBJ2-2 and V is TRBV18, with TRBD1 matching over 8 bases. This CDR3 has 16 amino acids. Unmatched junction bases numbered 9, after V lost 4 bases and J lost 5 bases. The germline V gene has CDR1 KGHSH and CDR2 LQKENI. The CDR3 DNA reads TGTGCCAGCTCACTCCTTCCGACAGGGGAGACCGGGGAGCTGTTTTTT. This gives the protein CASSLLPTGETGELFF.

J is TRBJ1-1 and V is TRBV25-1; 7 bases are a match to TRBD1. V was clipped by 6 bases and J by 4 bases; unmatched bases: 5. Germline V gene lookup returns CDR1 MGHDK and CDR2 SYGVNS. CDR3 length equals 13 residues. CDR3 coding DNA: TGTGCCAGCAGCAACCGGGACAGCACTGAAGCTTTCTTT. This translates into CASSNRDSTEAFF.

This clone was observed once. V usage is TRBV4-1 and J usage is TRBJ2-7, with TRBD1 as a possible D gene (5 bases). Germline V gene sequence: CDR1 MGHRA, CDR2 YSYEKL. Trimming left V 4 bases short and J 4 bases short, with 17 bases between. The CDR3 length is 15 residues. CDR3 DNA: TGCGCCAGCAGCCCCCGACAGACGGGTTCTTACGAGCAGTACTTC. Its translation is CASSPRQTGSYEQYF.

V gene TRBV5-4 combines with J gene TRBJ1-2; D gene uncertain. V lost 2 bases, J lost 2 bases, and 13 bases lay in between. CDR3 length: 15 residues. Germline CDR1 reads SGHNT; CDR2 reads YYREEE (reference sequence). The CDR3 loop is CASSFRGSSNYGYTF. CDR3 DNA sequence: TGTGCCAGCAGCTTCCGGGGATCTTCCAACTATGGCTACACCTTC.

The chain has TRBV15 and TRBJ2-7; 7 bases agree with TRBD1. Germline loops: CDR1 LNHNV, CDR2 YYDKDF (reference sequence). The V gene end was trimmed by 2 bases and the J gene end by 1 base; junction bases not matched to a gene: 11. The CDR3 consists of 17 residues. The CDR3 here is CATSRSSGPGQSYEQYF. DNA for the CDR3: TGTGCCACCAGCAGATCATCCGGTCCGGGACAGTCCTACGAGCAGTACTTC.

The chain uses TRBV25-1 and TRBJ2-4, with 9 bases lining up with TRBD1. The junction had 11 bases not matched to a gene; V was cut back by 4 bases and J by 7 bases. From germline, CDR1 is MGHDK and CDR2 SYGVNS. The CDR3 is made up of 16 amino acids. The CDR3 DNA follows: TGTGCCAGCAGTGGATTAACAGGGGGCGCAAAGAACATTCAGTACTTC. It is translated as CASSGLTGGAKNIQYF.

This sequence joins TRBV6-5 and TRBJ2-7; TRBD1 agrees at 7 bases. V was pared by 7 bases and J by 5 bases, with 11 bases of the junction left unmatched. In germline, CDR1 is MNHEY, CDR2 SVGAGI. The length of the CDR3 is 14 residues. CDR3 region: CASNRQGFAHEQYF. CDR3 bases: TGTGCCAGCAATAGACAGGGTTTTGCCCACGAGCAGTACTTC.

The chain recombines TRBV15 with TRBJ2-2, with D maybe TRBD1 (6 bases). Germline CDR1 and CDR2: LNHNV and YYDKDF (reference sequence). The CDR3 runs 14 residues. V lost 8 bases and J 7 bases, leaving 17 bases between the germline ends. The CDR3 bases are TGTGCCACCGGACTTACAGGGTTGAGCGGGGAGCTGTTTTTT. Amino acids: CATGLTGLSGELFF.

The chain couples TRBV9 to TRBJ2-3; TRBD2 is a possible D gene (5 bases). Germline loops: CDR1 SGDLS, CDR2 YYNGEE. Deletions cut 4 bases from V and 1 base from J, with 7 bases between. The CDR3 loop spans 13 amino acids. The CDR3 nucleotides read TGTGCCAGCAGCCTCGGGGGCACAGATACGCAGTATTTT. Translated, it gives CASSLGGTDTQYF.

The chain combines TRBV21-1 with TRBJ2-7; the table gives TRBD2 as D, unverified against the DNA. TRBV21-1 has pseudogene status. CDR3 length equals 14 residues. The CDR3 DNA is TGTGCCAGCATCCCCGGGACTAGCGGGAGAAAGCCGTACTTC. It translates to CASIPGTSGRKPYF.